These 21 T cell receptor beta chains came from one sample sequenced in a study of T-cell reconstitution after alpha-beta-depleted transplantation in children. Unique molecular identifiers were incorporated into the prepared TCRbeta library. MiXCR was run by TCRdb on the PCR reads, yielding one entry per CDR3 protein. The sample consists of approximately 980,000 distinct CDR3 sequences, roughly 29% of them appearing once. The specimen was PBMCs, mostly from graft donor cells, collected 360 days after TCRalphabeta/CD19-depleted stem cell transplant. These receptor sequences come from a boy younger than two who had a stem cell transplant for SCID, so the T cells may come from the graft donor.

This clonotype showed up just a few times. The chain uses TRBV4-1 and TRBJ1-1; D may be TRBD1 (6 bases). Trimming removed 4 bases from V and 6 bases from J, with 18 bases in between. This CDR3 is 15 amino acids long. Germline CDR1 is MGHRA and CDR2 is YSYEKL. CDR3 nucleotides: TGCGCCAGCAGCCGCCAAATGACCTGGGGGCCTGAAGCTTTCTTT. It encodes CASSRQMTWGPEAFF.

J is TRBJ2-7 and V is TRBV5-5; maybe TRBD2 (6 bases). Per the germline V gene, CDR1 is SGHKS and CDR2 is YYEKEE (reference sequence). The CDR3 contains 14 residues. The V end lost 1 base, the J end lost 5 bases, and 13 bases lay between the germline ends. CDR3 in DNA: TGTGCCAGCAGCTTGCTTTCCGGGAGCAACGAGCAGTACGTC. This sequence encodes CASSLLSGSNEQYV.

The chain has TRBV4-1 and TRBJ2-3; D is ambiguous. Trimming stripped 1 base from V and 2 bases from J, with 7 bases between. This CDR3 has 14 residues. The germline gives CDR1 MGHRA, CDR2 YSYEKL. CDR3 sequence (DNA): TGCGCCAGCAGCCAAGTTGGGTACACAGATACGCAGTATTTT. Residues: CASSQVGYTDTQYF.

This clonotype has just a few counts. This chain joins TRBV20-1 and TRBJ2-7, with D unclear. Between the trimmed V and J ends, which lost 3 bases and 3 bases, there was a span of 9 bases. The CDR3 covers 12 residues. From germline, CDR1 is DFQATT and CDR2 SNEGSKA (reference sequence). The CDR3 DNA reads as TGCAGTGCTAGGCATCCTCTCTACGAGCAGTACTTC. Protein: CSARHPLYEQYF.

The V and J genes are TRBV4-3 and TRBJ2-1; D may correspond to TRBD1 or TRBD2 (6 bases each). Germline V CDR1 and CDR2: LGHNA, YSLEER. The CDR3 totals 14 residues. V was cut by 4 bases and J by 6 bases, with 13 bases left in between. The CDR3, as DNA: TGCGCCAGCAGCCCCGGGGGCGGGATCAATGAGCAGTTCTTC. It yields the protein CASSPGGGINEQFF.

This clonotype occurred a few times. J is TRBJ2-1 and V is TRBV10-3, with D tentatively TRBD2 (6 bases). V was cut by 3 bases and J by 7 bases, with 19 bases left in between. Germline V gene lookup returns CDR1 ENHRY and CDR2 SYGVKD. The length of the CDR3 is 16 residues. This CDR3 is CAISDASAHPRNEQFF. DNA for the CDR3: TGTGCCATCAGTGATGCTAGCGCCCACCCGAGGAATGAGCAGTTCTTC.

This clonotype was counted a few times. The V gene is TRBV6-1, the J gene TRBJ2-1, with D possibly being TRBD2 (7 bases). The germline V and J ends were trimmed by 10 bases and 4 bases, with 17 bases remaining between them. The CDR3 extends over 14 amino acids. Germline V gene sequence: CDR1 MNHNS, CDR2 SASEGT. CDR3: CATLRGGGYNEQFF. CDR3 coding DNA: TGTGCCACCCTCCGAGGGGGGGGTTACAATGAGCAGTTCTTC.

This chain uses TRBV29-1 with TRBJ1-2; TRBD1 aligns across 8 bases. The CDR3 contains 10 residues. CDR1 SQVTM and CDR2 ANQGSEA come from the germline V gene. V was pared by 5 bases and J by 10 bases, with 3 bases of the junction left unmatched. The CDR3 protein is CSVTDRDYTF. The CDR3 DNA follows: TGCAGCGTTACGGACAGGGACTACACCTTC. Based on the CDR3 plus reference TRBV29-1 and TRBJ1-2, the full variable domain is SAVISQKPSRDICQRGTSLTIQCQVDSQVTMMFWYRQQPGQSLTLIATANQGSEATYESGFVIDKFPISRPNLTFSTLTVSNMSPEDSSIYLCSVTDRDYTFGSGTRLTVV.

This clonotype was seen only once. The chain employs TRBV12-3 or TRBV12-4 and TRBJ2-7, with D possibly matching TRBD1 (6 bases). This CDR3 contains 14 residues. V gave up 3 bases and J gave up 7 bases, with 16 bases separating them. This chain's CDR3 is CASSLAGTHLEQYF. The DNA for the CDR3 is TGTGCCAGCAGTTTGGCCGGGACACACTTAGAGCAGTACTTC.

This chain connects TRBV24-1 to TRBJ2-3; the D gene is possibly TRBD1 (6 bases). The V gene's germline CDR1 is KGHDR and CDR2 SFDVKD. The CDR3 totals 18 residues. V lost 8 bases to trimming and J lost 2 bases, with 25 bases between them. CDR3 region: CATTGSVGQGSSTDTQYF. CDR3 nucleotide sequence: TGTGCCACCACCGGTTCGGTGGGGCAGGGGTCTTCCACAGATACGCAGTATTTT.

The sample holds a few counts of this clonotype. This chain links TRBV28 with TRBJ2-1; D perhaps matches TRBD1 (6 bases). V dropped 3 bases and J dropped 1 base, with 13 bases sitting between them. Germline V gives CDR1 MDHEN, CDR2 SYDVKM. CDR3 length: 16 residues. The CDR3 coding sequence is TGTGCCAGCAGTTTTGAGGGAACAGGGTCCTACAATGAGCAGTTCTTC. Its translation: CASSFEGTGSYNEQFF.

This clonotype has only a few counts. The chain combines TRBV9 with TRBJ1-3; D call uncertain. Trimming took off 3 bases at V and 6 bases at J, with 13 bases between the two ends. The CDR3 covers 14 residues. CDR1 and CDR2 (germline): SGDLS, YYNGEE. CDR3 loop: CASSASGRANTIYF. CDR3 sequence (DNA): TGTGCCAGCAGCGCCTCGGGCCGCGCAAACACCATATATTTT.

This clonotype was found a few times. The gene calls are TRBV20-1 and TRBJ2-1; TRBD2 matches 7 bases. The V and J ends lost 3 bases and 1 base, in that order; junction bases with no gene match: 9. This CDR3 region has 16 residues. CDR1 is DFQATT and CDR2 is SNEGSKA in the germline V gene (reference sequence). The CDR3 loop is CSASSWDYPSYNEQFF. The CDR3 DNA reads TGCAGTGCTAGCTCGTGGGACTACCCTTCCTACAATGAGCAGTTCTTC.

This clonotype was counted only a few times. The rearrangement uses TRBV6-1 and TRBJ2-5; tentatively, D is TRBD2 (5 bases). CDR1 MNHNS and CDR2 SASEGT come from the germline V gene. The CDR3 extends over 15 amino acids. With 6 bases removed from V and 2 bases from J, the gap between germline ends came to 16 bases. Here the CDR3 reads CASSHPQRPQETQYF. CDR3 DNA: TGTGCCAGCAGCCATCCTCAGCGGCCACAAGAGACCCAGTACTTC.

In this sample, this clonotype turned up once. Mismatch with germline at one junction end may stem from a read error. This CDR3 reads CPSSTPGRGQETQYF. For the CDR3, the DNA is TGTCCCAGTAGTACGCCGGGTAGGGGGCAAGAGACCCAGTACTTC. The chain recombines TRBV19 with TRBJ2-5; weak D call: TRBD1 (6 bases). Germline V gene data show CDR1 as LNHDA and CDR2 as SQIVND (reference sequence). The CDR3 loop spans 15 amino acids. The entire variable domain, with the rest obtained from reference TRBV19 and TRBJ2-5, is as follows: DGGITQSPKYLFRKEGQNVTLSCEQNLNHDAMYWYRQDPGQGLRLIYYSQIVNDFQKGDIAEGYSVSREKKESFPLTVTSAQKNPTAFYLCPSSTPGRGQETQYFGPGTRLLVL.

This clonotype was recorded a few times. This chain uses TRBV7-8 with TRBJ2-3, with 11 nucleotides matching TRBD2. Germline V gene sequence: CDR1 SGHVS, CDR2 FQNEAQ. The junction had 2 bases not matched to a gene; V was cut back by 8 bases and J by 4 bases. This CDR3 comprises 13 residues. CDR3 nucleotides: TGTGCCAGCGAACTAGCGGGGGCAGATACGCAGTATTTT. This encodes CASELAGADTQYF.

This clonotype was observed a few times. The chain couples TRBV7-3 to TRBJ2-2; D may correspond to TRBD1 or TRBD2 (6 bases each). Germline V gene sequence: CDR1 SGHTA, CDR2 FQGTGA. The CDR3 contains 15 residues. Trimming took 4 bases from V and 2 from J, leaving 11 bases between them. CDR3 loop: CASSSRGPNTGELFF. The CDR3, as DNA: TGTGCCAGCAGCTCTCGGGGGCCTAACACCGGGGAGCTGTTTTTT.

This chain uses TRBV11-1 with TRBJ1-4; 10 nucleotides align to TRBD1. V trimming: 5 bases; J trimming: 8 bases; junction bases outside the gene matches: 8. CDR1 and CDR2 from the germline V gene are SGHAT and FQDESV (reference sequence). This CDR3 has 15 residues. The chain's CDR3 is CASSAGTGVLEKLFF. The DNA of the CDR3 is TGTGCCAGCAGCGCCGGGACAGGGGTATTAGAAAAACTGTTTTTT.

The CDR3 nucleotides are TGTGCCAGCAGCAGGAAGTCAGGATTCCTTAGCACAGATACGCAGTATTTT. This translates into CASSRKSGFLSTDTQYF. The V and J genes are TRBV5-6 and TRBJ2-3, with D unresolved. V lost 4 bases and J lost 0, with 18 bases in between. The CDR3 runs 17 residues. Germline V gives CDR1 SGHDT, CDR2 YYEEEE.

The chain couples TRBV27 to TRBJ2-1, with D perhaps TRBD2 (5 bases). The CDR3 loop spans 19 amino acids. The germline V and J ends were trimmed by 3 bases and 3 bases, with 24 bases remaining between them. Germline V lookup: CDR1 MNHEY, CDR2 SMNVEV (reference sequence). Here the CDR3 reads CASSLGRVGALIFYNEQFF. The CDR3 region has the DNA TGTGCCAGCAGTTTGGGTCGAGTGGGAGCCCTCATATTCTACAATGAGCAGTTCTTC.

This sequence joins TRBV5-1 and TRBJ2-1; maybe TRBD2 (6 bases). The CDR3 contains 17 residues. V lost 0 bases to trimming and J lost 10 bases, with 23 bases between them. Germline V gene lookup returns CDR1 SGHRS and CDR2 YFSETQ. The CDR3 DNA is TGCGCCAGCAGCTTGGCAGCGGGCAATTCCGGATCCACCGAGCAGTTCTTC. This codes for CASSLAAGNSGSTEQFF.